Listed below are T cell receptor beta chains from one sample, sequenced in a study of circulating and synovial CD4+ cells in juvenile arthritis. TCRdb keeps only in-frame clones here, not all; method: immunoSEQ multiplex PCR. The data hold around 13,000 clones, with over 70% observed a single time. Sample: CD4+ T cells from synovial fluid. The source of these receptors is a human patient with juvenile idiopathic arthritis. Some clones in this sample may be carry-over from other donors' samples. Both conserved end residues are part of each CDR3. D genes are given only for firm matches. Clone size is given for some rows only: seen once, a few or many times, or a class if the clone is expanded.

TRBV7-9	-	TRBJ2-1	-	CASTRVSSYEQFF	TGTGCCAGCACCAGGGTCTCGTCCTATGAGCAGTTCTTC
TRBV7-6	-	TRBJ2-5	-	CASSVERETQYF	TGTGCCAGCAGCGTCGAGAGAGAGACCCAGTACTTC
TRBV19	-	TRBJ1-2	TRBD1	CASSISRQGPYGYTF	TGTGCCAGTAGTATTTCGCGACAGGGCCCCTATGGCTACACCTTC
TRBV2	-	TRBJ1-2	-	CASSEAGGVLGYTF	TGTGCCAGCAGTGAAGCAGGGGGGGTCCTTGGCTACACCTTC
TRBV7-2	-	TRBJ2-5	-	CASSFSETQYF	TGTGCCAGCAGCTTCTCAGAGACCCAGTACTTC
TRBV30	-	TRBJ1-1	-	CAWSRQENTEAFF	TGTGCCTGGAGTCGACAAGAGAACACTGAAGCTTTCTTT
TRBV9	-	TRBJ1-1	TRBD1	CASSTGTGSTEAFF	TGTGCCAGCAGCACAGGGACAGGGAGCACTGAAGCTTTCTTT
TRBV7-8	-	TRBJ2-7	-	CASSLGGPYEQYF	TGTGCCAGCAGCTTAGGAGGTCCCTACGAGCAGTACTTC
TRBV7-8	-	TRBJ1-2	TRBD1	CASSLGWDRDHSNYGYTF	TGTGCCAGCAGCTTAGGGTGGGACAGGGATCATTCTAACTATGGCTACACCTTC
TRBV9	-	TRBJ2-2	TRBD2	CASSEPVAGANTGELFF	TGTGCCAGCAGCGAACCGGTAGCGGGGGCCAACACCGGGGAGCTGTTTTTT
TRBV29-1	-	TRBJ2-7	-	CSVEVGAGTSYEQYF	TGCAGCGTTGAAGTAGGGGCAGGTACCTCCTACGAGCAGTACTTC
TRBV30	-	TRBJ1-5	-	CAWSIQGRGNQPQHF	TGTGCCTGGAGTATACAAGGGAGAGGCAATCAGCCCCAGCATTTT
TRBV7-9	-	TRBJ1-2	TRBD1	CASNLGQGANNGYTF	TGTGCCAGCAACTTAGGACAGGGAGCTAACAATGGCTACACCTTC
TRBV5-1	-	TRBJ2-7	-	CASSLGFGGMHYVQYF	TGCGCCAGCAGCTTGGGGTTTGGCGGGATGCACTACGTGCAGTACTTC
TRBV23-1	-	TRBJ2-7	-	CASSRGHSNEQYF	TGCGCCAGCAGTCGGGGACATAGCAACGAGCAGTACTTC
TRBV6-1	-	TRBJ2-7	-	CASSIVPRGQYF	TGTGCCAGCAGCATCGTACCACGGGGGCAGTACTTC
TRBV5-8	-	TRBJ1-2	-	CASSLASGGYGYTF	TGTGCCAGCAGCTTGGCCTCGGGGGGATATGGCTACACCTTC
TRBV5-1	few	TRBJ2-5	-	CASDLGGEETQYF	TGCGCCAGCGACCTGGGGGGAGAAGAGACCCAGTACTTC
TRBV6-5	-	TRBJ1-1	TRBD1	CASSWRQGVTEAFF	TGTGCCAGCAGTTGGCGACAGGGGGTGACTGAAGCTTTCTTT
TRBV27	-	TRBJ2-2	-	CASSSLRNAGELFF	TGTGCCAGCAGTTCGCTGAGGAACGCCGGGGAGCTGTTTTTT
TRBV15	-	TRBJ2-7	TRBD1	CATSRALGLRDRGYEQYF	TGTGCCACCAGCAGAGCCTTGGGACTTAGGGACAGGGGTTACGAGCAGTACTTC
TRBV30	once	TRBJ1-1	-	CAWSKDRDTEAFF	TGTGCCTGGAGTAAGGACAGAGACACTGAAGCTTTCTTT
TRBV9	-	TRBJ1-2	TRBD1	CASSATDRGSGYTF	TGTGCCAGCAGCGCCACAGACAGGGGTTCTGGCTACACCTTC
TRBV15	-	TRBJ2-3	-	CATRSYGELEPDTQYF	TGTGCCACCAGAAGCTACGGGGAACTAGAACCCGATACGCAGTATTTT
TRBV30	-	TRBJ2-5	TRBD2	CAWSSGLAGGETQYF	TGTGCCTGGAGTAGTGGACTAGCGGGAGGGGAGACCCAGTACTTC
TRBV30	-	TRBJ2-2	TRBD1	CAADRRSNTGELFF	TGTGCCGCGGACAGGCGATCGAACACCGGGGAGCTGTTTTTT
TRBV6-1	-	TRBJ2-7	-	CASIKTRGYEQYF	TGTGCCAGCATCAAGACTAGGGGTTACGAGCAGTACTTC
TRBV29-1	-	TRBJ1-4	-	CSVTGATNEKLFF	TGCAGCGTTACAGGAGCAACTAATGAAAAACTGTTTTTT
TRBV30	-	TRBJ1-4	-	CAWTDTVEKLFF	TGTGCCTGGACAGACACAGTAGAAAAACTGTTTTTT
TRBV27	-	TRBJ2-7	TRBD2	CASGPYSGRAYYEQYF	TGTGCCAGCGGACCCTATTCAGGGAGGGCGTACTACGAGCAGTACTTC
TRBV6-5	-	TRBJ2-7	-	CASSEGGSIGYEQYF	TGTGCCAGCTCTGAAGGCGGCTCTATAGGCTACGAGCAGTACTTC
TRBV6-1	-	TRBJ1-3	-	CASSENLSGLGNTIYF	TGTGCCAGCAGTGAAAATCTGTCAGGGTTGGGAAACACCATATATTTT
TRBV5-1	-	TRBJ2-5	TRBD1	CASSAGTGTQTQYF	TGCGCCAGCAGCGCCGGGACAGGGACACAGACCCAGTACTTC
TRBV5-1	-	TRBJ1-2	TRBD1	CASSEGTGEGYTF	TGCGCCAGCAGCGAGGGGACAGGTGAGGGCTACACCTTC
TRBV6-5	-	TRBJ2-7	TRBD1	CASSGDRNYEQYF	TGTGCCAGCAGCGGGGACAGAAACTACGAGCAGTACTTC
TRBV27	few	TRBJ2-7	-	CASRRTAWEEQYF	TGTGCCAGCAGGCGGACAGCCTGGGAAGAGCAGTACTTC
TRBV5-6	-	TRBJ2-7	-	CASSLWGEGNEQYF	TGTGCCAGCAGCTTGTGGGGGGAAGGAAACGAGCAGTACTTC
TRBV6-5	once	TRBJ1-2	TRBD1	CASSLTGGGYGYTF	TGTGCCAGCAGCCTAACAGGGGGCGGCTATGGCTACACCTTC
TRBV19	few	TRBJ1-5	TRBD1	CASRNRGPSARDQPQHF	TGTGCCAGTAGAAACAGGGGGCCCTCGGCCAGGGATCAGCCCCAGCATTTT
TRBV7-2	-	TRBJ2-7	-	CASSLQERVLGREQYF	TGTGCCAGCAGCTTACAAGAGAGGGTCTTGGGCCGGGAGCAGTACTTC
TRBV29-1	-	TRBJ2-6	TRBD2	CSVSSGGAGANVLTF	TGCAGCGTTAGTAGCGGGGGGGCTGGGGCCAACGTCCTGACTTTC
TRBV4-1	-	TRBJ2-5	TRBD2	CASSQAGAGGETQYF	TGCGCCAGCAGCCAAGCGGGGGCGGGGGGGGAGACCCAGTACTTC
TRBV5-5	-	TRBJ1-2	-	CASSREWRRGYTF	TGTGCCAGCAGCCGGGAGTGGAGGCGGGGCTACACCTTC
TRBV5-4	-	TRBJ2-5	TRBD1	CASSSGQGGDQETQYF	TGTGCCAGCAGCTCGGGACAGGGGGGCGACCAAGAGACCCAGTACTTC
TRBV6-5	-	TRBJ2-7	-	CASSSTRRSHEQYF	TGTGCCAGCAGTTCCACTCGTCGGAGCCACGAGCAGTACTTC
TRBV29-1	-	TRBJ1-5	-	CSVEDGSGNQPQHF	TGCAGCGTTGAAGACGGGTCAGGGAATCAGCCCCAGCATTTT
TRBV7-2	-	TRBJ2-1	-	CASSLINNEQFF	TGTGCCAGCAGCTTAATCAACAATGAGCAGTTCTTC
TRBV9	few	TRBJ2-1	-	CASSTGTYNEQFF	TGTGCCAGCAGCACGGGAACCTACAATGAGCAGTTCTTC
TRBV6-5	medium-sized	TRBJ1-6	-	CASSYNGNSPLHF	TGTGCCAGCAGTTACAACGGGAATTCACCCCTCCACTTT
TRBV30	-	TRBJ2-1	TRBD1	CAWSGQVNEQFF	TGTGCCTGGTCGGGACAGGTCAATGAGCAGTTCTTC
TRBV13	-	TRBJ1-1	-	CASSEQSNTEAFF	TGTGCCAGCAGCGAACAATCGAACACTGAAGCTTTCTTT
TRBV18	-	TRBJ1-2	TRBD1	CASSPRTGDGYTF	TGTGCCAGCTCACCGCGAACAGGGGATGGCTACACCTTC
TRBV19	-	TRBJ1-5	-	CASRGADQPQHF	TGTGCCAGCAGGGGAGCGGATCAGCCCCAGCATTTT
TRBV6-6	few	TRBJ1-6	TRBD1	CASSYQGANSPLHF	TGTGCCAGCAGTTACCAGGGGGCTAATTCACCCCTCCACTTT
TRBV11-2	once	TRBJ1-6	-	CASSFSQGNGSPLHF	TGTGCCAGCAGCTTTAGCCAGGGGAATGGTTCCCCCCTCCACTTT
TRBV6-6	-	TRBJ1-3	-	CASSGGPRDGNTIYF	TGTGCCAGCAGTGGCGGGCCTCGGGATGGAAACACCATATATTTT
TRBV5-1	-	TRBJ1-1	-	CASSLAAGNTEAFF	TGCGCCAGCAGCTTGGCGGCAGGGAACACTGAAGCTTTCTTT
TRBV20-1	few	TRBJ2-3	-	CSALSDTQYF	TGCAGTGCTCTTTCAGATACGCAGTATTTT
TRBV4-3	-	TRBJ2-3	TRBD2	CASSQVSGADTQYF	TGCGCCAGCAGCCAAGTTAGCGGGGCGGATACGCAGTATTTT